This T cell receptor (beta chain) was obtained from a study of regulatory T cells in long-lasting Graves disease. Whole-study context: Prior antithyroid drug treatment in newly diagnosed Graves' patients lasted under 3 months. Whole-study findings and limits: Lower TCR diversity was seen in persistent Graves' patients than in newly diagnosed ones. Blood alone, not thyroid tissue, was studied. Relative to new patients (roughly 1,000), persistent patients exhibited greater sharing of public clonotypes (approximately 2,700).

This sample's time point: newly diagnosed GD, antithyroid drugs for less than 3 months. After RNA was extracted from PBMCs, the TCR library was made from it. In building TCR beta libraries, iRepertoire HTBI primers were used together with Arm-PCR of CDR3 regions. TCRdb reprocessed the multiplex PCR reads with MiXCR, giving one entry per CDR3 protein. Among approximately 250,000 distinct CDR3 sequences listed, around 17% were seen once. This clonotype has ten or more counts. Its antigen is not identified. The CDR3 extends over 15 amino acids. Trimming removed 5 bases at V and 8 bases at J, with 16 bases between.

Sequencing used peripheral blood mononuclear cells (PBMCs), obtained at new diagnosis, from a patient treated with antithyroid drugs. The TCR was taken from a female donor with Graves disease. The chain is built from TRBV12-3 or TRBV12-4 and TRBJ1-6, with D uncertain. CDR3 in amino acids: CASSPSGLTDSPLHF. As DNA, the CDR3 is TGTGCCAGCAGTCCCTCGGGGTTGACGGATTCACCCCTCCACTTT.